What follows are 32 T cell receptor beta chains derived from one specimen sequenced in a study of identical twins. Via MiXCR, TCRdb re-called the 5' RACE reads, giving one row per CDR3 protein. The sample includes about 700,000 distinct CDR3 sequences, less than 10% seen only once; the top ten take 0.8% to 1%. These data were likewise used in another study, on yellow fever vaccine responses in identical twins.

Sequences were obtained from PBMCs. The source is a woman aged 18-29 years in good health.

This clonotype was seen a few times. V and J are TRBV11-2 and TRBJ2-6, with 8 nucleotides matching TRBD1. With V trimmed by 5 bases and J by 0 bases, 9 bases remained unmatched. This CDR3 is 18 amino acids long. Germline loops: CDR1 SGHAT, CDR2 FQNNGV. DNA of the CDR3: TGTGCCAGCAGCCGCCCGACAGGGGATCTCTCTGGGGCCAACGTCCTGACTTTC. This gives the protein CASSRPTGDLSGANVLTF. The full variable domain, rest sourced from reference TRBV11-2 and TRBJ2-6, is EAGVAQSPRYKIIEKRQSVAFWCNPISGHATLYWYQQILGQGPKLLIQFQNNGVVDDSQLPKDRFSAERLKGVDSTLKIQPAKLEDSAVYLCASSRPTGDLSGANVLTFGAGSRLTVL.

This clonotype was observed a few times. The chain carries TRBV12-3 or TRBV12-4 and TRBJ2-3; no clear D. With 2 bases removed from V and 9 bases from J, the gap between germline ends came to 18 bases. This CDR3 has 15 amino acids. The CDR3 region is CASSLPINDAHTQYF. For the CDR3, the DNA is TGTGCCAGCAGTTTACCGATAAATGACGCCCACACGCAGTATTTT.

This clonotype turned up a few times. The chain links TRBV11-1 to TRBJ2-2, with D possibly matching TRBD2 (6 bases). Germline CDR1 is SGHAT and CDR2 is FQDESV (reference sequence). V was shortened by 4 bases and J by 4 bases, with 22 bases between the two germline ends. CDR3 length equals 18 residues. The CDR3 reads CASSYPFPVREPTGELFF. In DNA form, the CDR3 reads TGTGCCAGCAGCTACCCTTTCCCCGTGCGGGAACCCACCGGGGAGCTGTTTTTT.

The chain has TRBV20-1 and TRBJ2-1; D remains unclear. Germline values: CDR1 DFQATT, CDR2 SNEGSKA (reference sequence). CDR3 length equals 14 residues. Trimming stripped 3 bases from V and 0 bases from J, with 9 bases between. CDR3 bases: TGCAGTGCTAGTTTTTTTACCTCCTACAATGAGCAGTTCTTC. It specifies CSASFFTSYNEQFF.

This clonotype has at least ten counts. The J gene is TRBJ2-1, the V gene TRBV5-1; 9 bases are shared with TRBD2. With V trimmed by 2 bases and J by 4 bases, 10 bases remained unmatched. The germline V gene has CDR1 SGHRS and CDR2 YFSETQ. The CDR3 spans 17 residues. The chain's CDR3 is CASSFEASGVPYNEQFF. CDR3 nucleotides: TGCGCCAGCAGCTTTGAGGCTAGCGGGGTACCATACAATGAGCAGTTCTTC.

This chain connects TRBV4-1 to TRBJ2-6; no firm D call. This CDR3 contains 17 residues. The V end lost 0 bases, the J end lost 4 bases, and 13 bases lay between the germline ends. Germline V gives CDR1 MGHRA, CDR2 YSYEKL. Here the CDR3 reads CASSQDIRTSGANVLTF. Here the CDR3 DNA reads TGCGCCAGCAGCCAAGATATCAGGACGTCAGGGGCCAACGTCCTGACTTTC.

Here the CDR3 reads CASSVEVVTGELFF. For the CDR3, the DNA is TGTGCCAGCAGCGTAGAAGTTGTCACCGGGGAGCTGTTTTTT. The chain combines TRBV9 with TRBJ2-2; D gene uncertain. The CDR3 contains 14 residues. Germline CDR1 and CDR2: SGDLS and YYNGEE. Trimming took 0 bases from V and 4 from J, leaving 7 bases between them.

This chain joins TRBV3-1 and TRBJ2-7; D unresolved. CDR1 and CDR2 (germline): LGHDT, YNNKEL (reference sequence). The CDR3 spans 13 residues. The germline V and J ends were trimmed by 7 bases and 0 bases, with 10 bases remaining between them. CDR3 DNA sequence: TGTGCCAGCACCCCCGCCCCCTCCTACGAGCAGTACTTC. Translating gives CASTPAPSYEQYF.

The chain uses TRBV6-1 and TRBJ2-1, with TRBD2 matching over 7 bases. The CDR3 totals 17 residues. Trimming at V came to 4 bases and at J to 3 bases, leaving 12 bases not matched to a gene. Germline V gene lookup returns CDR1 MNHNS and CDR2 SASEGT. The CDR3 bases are TGTGCCAGCAGTGGGCTTCGGGCGGGGGTATTCTACAATGAGCAGTTCTTC. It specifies CASSGLRAGVFYNEQFF.

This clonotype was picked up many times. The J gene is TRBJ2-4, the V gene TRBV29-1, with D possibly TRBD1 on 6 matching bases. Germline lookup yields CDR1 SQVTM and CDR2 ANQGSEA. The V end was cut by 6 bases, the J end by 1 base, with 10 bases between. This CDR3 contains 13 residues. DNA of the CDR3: TGCAGCGTGGGCCAGGGGGCCAAAAACATTCAGTACTTC. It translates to CSVGQGAKNIQYF.

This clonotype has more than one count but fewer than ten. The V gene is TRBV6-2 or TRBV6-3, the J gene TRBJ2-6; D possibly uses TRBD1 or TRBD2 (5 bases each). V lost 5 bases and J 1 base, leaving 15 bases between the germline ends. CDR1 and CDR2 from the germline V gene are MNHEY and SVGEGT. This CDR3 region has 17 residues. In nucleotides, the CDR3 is TGTGCCAGCAGTAAAATTCCGGGGCCTTCTGGGGCCAACGTCCTGACTTTC. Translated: CASSKIPGPSGANVLTF.

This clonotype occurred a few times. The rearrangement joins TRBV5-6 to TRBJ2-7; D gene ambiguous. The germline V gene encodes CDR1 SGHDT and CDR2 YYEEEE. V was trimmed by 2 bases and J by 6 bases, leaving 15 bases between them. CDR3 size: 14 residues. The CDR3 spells CASSFLGSAVEQYF. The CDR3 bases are TGTGCCAGCAGCTTCTTAGGGTCGGCCGTCGAGCAGTACTTC.

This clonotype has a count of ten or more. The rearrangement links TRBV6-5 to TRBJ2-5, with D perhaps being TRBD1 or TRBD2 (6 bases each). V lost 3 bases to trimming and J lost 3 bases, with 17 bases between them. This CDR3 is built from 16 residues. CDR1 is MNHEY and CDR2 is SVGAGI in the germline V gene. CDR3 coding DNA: TGTGCCAGCAGTTATGGAGGGGGGATTTCCGAAGAGACCCAGTACTTC. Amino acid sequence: CASSYGGGISEETQYF.

The CDR3 nucleotides read TGTGCCAGCAGCTTAGTTCGGGGATGGGACACTGAAGCTTTCTTT. Its translation is CASSLVRGWDTEAFF. The J gene is TRBJ1-1, the V gene TRBV7-8; no firm D call. The V gene's germline CDR1 is SGHVS and CDR2 FQNEAQ. There are 15 residues in the CDR3. V shed 1 base and J shed 3 bases, with 12 bases lying between them.

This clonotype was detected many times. The CDR3 spells CASRRERYYNEQFF. CDR3 nucleotides: TGCGCCAGCAGACGCGAGCGCTACTACAATGAGCAGTTCTTC. The V gene is TRBV5-1, the J gene TRBJ2-1; unclear D gene. CDR1 is SGHRS, CDR2 YFSETQ, per germline. V was clipped by 5 bases and J by 3 bases, with 12 bases between them. The length of the CDR3 is 14 residues. The complete variable domain, with remaining parts taken from reference TRBV5-1 and TRBJ2-1, reads KAGVTQTPRYLIKTRGQQVTLSCSPISGHRSVSWYQQTPGQGLQFLFEYFSETQRNKGNFPGRFSGRQFSNSRSEMNVSTLELGDSALYLCASRRERYYNEQFFGPGTRLTVL.

Here the CDR3 reads CASSLLSESNQPQHF. CDR3 sequence (DNA): TGTGCCAGCTCACTTTTATCCGAATCCAATCAGCCCCAGCATTTT. The chain joins TRBV18 to TRBJ1-5, with unresolved D. In germline, CDR1 is KGHSH, CDR2 LQKENI. CDR3 size: 15 residues. The V end was cut by 4 bases, the J end by 3 bases, with 13 bases between. The full variable domain, with the rest looked up from reference TRBV18 and TRBJ1-5, is NAGVMQNPRHLVRRRGQEARLRCSPMKGHSHVYWYRQLPEEGLKFMVYLQKENIIDESGMPKERFSAEFPKEGPSILRIQQVVRGDSAAYFCASSLLSESNQPQHFGDGTRLSIL.

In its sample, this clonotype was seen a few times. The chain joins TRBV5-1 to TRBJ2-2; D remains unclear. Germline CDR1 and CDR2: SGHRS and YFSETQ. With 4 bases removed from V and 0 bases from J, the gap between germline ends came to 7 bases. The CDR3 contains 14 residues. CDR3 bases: TGCGCCAGCAGCGCCAGGACGAACACCGGGGAGCTGTTTTTT. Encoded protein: CASSARTNTGELFF.

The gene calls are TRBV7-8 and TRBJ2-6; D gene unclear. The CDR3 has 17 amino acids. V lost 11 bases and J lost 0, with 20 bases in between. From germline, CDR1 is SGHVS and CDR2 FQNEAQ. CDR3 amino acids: CAGYPRGTSSGANVLTF. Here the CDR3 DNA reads TGTGCCGGGTACCCTCGCGGAACCTCCTCTGGGGCCAACGTCCTGACTTTC.

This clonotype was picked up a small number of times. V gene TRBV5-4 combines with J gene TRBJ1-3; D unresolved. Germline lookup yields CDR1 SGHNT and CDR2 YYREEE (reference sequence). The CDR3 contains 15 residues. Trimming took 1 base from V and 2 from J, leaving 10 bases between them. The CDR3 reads CASSLQLSAGNTIYF. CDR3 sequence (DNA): TGTGCCAGCAGCTTGCAACTGAGCGCTGGAAACACCATATATTTT.

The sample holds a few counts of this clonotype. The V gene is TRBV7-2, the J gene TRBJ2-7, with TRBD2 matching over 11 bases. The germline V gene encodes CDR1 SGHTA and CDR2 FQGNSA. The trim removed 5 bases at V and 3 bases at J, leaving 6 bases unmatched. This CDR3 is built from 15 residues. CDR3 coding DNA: TGTGCCAGCAGCAAACGGACTAGCGGGTTCTACGAGCAGTACTTC. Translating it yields CASSKRTSGFYEQYF.

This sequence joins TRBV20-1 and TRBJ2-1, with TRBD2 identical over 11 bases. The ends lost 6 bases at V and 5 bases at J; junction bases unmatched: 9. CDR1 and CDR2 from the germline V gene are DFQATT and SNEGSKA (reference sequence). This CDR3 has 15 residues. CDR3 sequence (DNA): TGCAGTGCGAGTCCGGGACTAGCGGTAAACAATGAGCAGTTCTTC. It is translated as CSASPGLAVNNEQFF.

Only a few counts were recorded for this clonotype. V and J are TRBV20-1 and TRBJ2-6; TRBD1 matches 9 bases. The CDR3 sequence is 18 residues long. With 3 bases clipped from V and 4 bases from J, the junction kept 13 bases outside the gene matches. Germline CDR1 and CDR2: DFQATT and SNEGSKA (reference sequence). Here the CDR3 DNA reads TGCAGTGCTAGTCACAGGGGGCAGATTGGTTTGGGGGCCAACGTCCTGACTTTC. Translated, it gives CSASHRGQIGLGANVLTF.

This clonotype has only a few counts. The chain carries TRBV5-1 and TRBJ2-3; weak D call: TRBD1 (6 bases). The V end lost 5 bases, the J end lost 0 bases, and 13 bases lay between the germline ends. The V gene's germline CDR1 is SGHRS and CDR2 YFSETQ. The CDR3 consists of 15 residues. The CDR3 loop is CASRTTGTSTDTQYF. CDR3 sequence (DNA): TGCGCCAGCAGAACTACGGGGACAAGCACAGATACGCAGTATTTT.

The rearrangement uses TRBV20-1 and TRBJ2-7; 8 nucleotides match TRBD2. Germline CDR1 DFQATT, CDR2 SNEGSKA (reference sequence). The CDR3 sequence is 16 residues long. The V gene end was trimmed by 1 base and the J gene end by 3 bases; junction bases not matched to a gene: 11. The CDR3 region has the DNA TGCAGTGCTAGAGTTTTGAGCGGGAGAATGGGCTACGAGCAGTACTTC. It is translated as CSARVLSGRMGYEQYF.

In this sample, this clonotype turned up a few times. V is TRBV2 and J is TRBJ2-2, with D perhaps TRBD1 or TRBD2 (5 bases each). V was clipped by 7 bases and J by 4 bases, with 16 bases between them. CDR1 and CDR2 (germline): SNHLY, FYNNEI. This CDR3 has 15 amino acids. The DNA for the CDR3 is TGTGCCAGCAAAGGAGCCGGGACGGCCACCGGGGAGCTGTTTTTT. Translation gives CASKGAGTATGELFF.

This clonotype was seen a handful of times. In DNA form, the CDR3 reads TGTGCCAGCAGTTTGTCACAGGGGGCGCCTGGAGAGCAGTACTTC. Amino acid sequence: CASSLSQGAPGEQYF. The gene calls are TRBV28 and TRBJ2-7, with TRBD1 matching over 9 bases. CDR1 MDHEN and CDR2 SYDVKM come from the germline V gene. With 3 bases clipped from V and 7 bases from J, the junction kept 10 bases outside the gene matches. The CDR3 spans 15 residues.

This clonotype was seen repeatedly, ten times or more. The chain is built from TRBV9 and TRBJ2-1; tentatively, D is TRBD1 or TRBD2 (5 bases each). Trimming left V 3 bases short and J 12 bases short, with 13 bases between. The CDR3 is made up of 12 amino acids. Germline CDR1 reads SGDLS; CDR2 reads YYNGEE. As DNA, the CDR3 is TGTGCCAGCAGCGCTGGACTGAGGGGGCAGTTCTTC. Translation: CASSAGLRGQFF.

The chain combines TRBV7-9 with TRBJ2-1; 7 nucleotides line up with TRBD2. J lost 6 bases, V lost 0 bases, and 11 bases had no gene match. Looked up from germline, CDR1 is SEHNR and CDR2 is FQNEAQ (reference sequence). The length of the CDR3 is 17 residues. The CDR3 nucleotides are TGTGCCAGCAGCTTAGCAGCGGGACTCATTCTGGGCAATGAGCAGTTCTTC. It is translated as CASSLAAGLILGNEQFF.

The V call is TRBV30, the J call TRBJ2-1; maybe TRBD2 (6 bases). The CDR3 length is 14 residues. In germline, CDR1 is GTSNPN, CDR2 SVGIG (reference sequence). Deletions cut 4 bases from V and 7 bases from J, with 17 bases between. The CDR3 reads CAWKRTGVSNEQFF. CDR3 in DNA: TGTGCCTGGAAAAGGACGGGAGTCAGTAATGAGCAGTTCTTC.

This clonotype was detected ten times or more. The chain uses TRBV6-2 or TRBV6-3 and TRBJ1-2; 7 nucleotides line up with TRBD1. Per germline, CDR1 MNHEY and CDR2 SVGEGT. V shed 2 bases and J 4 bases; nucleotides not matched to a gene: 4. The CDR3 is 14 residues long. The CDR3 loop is CASSYGGQRYGYTF. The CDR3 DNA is TGTGCCAGCAGTTACGGGGGACAGCGCTATGGCTACACCTTC.

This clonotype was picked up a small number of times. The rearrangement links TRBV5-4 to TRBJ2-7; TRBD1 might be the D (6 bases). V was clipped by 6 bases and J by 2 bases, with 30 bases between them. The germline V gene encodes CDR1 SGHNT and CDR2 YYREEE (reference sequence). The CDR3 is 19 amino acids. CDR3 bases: TGTGCCAGCACCCCATTGGGTGGGACACTCGTCGGGGCTACCTACGAGCAGTACTTC. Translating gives CASTPLGGTLVGATYEQYF.

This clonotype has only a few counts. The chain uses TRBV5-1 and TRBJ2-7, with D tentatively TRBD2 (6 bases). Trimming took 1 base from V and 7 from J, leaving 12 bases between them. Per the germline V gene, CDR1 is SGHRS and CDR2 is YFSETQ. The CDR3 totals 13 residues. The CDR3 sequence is CASSLPPGREQYF. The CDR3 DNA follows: TGCGCCAGCAGCTTGCCCCCAGGGAGGGAGCAGTACTTC.